Presented here are 4 T cell receptor beta chains from one specimen sequenced in a study of CD8+ T cells in alopecia areata (dated by TCRdb to the late 2010s). The library was made by the immunoSEQ multiplex PCR assay. For TCR sequencing, RNA was extracted from every sample and reverse transcribed into cDNA to serve as template. This is the immuneACCESS table as TCRdb keeps it, with only in-frame sequences that have V and J called. A part of the clones is gone; compared with another copy, unresolved V genes explain less than half, and the rest is unexplained. The sample yields fewer than 200,000 clones; about 60% were counted once. 10% to 15% of the sample is held by the ten biggest clonotypes. The time point label on this specimen signifies: roughly 26 weeks on oral tofacitinib. According to the study, the label for this sample's treatment or condition signals: oral pan-JAK inhibitor, 5-10 mg twice daily.

The sample consisted of CD8+ T cells sorted from blood, taken at week 24, from a patient treated with tofacitinib. The receptors come from a human donor with alopecia areata.

The table lists this clone with a few counts. The V call is TRBV19, the J call TRBJ2-7, with 8 bases identical to TRBD1. V lost 7 bases, J lost 4 bases, and 12 bases stayed unmatched. CDR1 is LNHDA, CDR2 SQIVND, per germline (reference sequence). This CDR3 has 15 residues. The CDR3 DNA follows: TGTGCCAGTACCATGGGGACAGGCCCTAATTACGAGCAGTACTTC. Translated: CASTMGTGPNYEQYF.

This clone was seen more than once but under ten times. This chain connects TRBV30 to TRBJ1-6; 7 bases align to TRBD1. Trimming at V came to 4 bases and at J to 5 bases, leaving 11 bases not matched to a gene. The CDR3 extends over 16 amino acids. CDR1 and CDR2 (germline): GTSNPN, SVGIG (reference sequence). CDR3 coding DNA: TGTGCCTGGAATGGACAGGTCCCAATGGATAATTCACCCCTCCACTTT. It is translated as CAWNGQVPMDNSPLHF.

V gene TRBV10-3 combines with J gene TRBJ2-7, with a tentative D call TRBD1 (5 bases). The CDR3 consists of 17 residues. CDR1 is ENHRY and CDR2 is SYGVKD in the germline V gene. The V gene lost 0 bases and the J gene lost 4 bases, with 19 bases spanning the gap. The CDR3 DNA follows: TGTGCCATCAGTGAGTCGTCAGGGAATCCTCGGAATTACGAGCAGTACTTC. This gives the protein CAISESSGNPRNYEQYF.

V gene TRBV29-1 combines with J gene TRBJ2-5, with 10 nucleotides matching TRBD1. There are 14 residues in the CDR3. Germline-derived CDR1 and CDR2 are SQVTM and ANQGSEA. With V trimmed by 6 bases and J by 3 bases, 7 bases remained unmatched. The chain's CDR3 is CSVVATGGEETQYF. CDR3 in DNA: TGCAGCGTAGTCGCGACAGGGGGCGAAGAGACCCAGTACTTC.